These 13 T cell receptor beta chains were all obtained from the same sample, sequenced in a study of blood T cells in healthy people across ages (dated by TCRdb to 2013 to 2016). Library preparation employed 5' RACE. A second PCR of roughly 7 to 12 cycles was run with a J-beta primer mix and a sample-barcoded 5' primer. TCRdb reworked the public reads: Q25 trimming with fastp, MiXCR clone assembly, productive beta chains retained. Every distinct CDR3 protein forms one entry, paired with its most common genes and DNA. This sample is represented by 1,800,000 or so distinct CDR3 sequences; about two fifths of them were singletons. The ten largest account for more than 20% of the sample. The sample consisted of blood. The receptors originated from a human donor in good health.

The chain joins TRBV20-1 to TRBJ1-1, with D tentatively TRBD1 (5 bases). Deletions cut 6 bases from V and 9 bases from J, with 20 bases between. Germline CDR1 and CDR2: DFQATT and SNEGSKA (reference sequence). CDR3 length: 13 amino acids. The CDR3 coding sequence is TGCAGTGCCCCTGGCTGGGCAGGGAAGAAAGCTTTCTTT. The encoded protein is CSAPGWAGKKAFF.

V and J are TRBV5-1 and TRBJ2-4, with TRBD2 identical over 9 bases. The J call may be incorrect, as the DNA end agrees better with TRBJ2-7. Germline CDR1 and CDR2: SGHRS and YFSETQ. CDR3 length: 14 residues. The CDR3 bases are TGCGCCAGCAGCGTCGGACTAGCGAGAGACGAGCAGTACTTC. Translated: CASSVGLARDEQYF.

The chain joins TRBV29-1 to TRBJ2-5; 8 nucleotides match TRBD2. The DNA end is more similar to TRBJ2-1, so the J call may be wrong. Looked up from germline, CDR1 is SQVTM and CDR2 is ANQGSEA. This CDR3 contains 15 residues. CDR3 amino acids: CSVGRAGGLQETQFF. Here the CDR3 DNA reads TGCAGCGTTGGGAGGGCGGGGGGACTACAAGAGACCCAGTTCTTC.

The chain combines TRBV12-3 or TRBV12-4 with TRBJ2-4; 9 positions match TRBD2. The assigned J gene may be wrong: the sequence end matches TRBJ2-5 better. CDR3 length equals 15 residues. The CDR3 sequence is CASSMAGGLEETQYF. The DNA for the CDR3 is TGTGCCAGCAGTATGGCGGGAGGGCTGGAAGAGACCCAGTACTTC.

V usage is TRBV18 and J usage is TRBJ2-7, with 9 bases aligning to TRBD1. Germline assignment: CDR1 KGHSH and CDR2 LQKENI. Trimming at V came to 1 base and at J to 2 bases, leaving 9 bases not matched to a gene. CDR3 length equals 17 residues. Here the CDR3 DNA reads TGTGCCAGCTCACCACAGAGGACAGGGGTAGACCCCTACGAGCAGTACTTC. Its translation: CASSPQRTGVDPYEQYF.

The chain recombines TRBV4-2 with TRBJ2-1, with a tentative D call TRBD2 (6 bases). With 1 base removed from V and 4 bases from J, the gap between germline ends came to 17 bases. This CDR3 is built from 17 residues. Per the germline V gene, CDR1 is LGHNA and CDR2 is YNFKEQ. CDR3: CASSQANAGTEYNEQFF. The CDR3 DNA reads TGTGCCAGCAGCCAAGCTAACGCCGGGACTGAGTACAATGAGCAGTTCTTC.

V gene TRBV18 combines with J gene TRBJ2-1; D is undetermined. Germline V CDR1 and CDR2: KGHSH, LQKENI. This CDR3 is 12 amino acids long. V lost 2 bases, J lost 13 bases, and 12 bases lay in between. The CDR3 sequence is CASSPYEETQFF. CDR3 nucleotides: TGTGCCAGCTCACCATATGAGGAAACCCAGTTCTTC.

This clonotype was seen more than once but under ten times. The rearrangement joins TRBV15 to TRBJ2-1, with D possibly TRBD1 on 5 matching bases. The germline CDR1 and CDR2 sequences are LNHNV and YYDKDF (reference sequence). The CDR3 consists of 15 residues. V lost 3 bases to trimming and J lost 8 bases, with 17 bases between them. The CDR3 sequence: CATSSFGAAKDEQFF. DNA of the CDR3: TGTGCCACCAGCAGTTTTGGGGCAGCTAAGGATGAGCAGTTCTTC.

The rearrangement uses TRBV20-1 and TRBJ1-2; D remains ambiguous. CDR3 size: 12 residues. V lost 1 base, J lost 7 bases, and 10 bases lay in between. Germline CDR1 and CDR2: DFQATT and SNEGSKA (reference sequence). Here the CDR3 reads CSARVAGIGYTF. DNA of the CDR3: TGCAGTGCTAGAGTAGCCGGGATTGGCTACACCTTC.

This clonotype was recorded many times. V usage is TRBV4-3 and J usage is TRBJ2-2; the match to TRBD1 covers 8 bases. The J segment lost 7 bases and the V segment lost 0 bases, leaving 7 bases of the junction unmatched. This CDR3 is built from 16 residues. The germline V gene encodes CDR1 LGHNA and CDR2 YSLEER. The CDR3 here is CASSQDRDRWGGELFF. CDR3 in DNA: TGCGCCAGCAGCCAAGACAGGGACAGGTGGGGCGGGGAGCTGTTTTTT.

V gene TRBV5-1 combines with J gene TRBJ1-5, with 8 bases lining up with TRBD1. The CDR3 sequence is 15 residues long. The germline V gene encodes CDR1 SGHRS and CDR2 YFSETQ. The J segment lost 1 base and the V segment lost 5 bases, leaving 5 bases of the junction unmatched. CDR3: CASSITGGSNQPQHF. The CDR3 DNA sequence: TGCGCCAGCAGTATTACAGGGGGAAGCAATCAGCCCCAGCATTTT. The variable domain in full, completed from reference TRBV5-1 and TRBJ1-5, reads KAGVTQTPRYLIKTRGQQVTLSCSPISGHRSVSWYQQTPGQGLQFLFEYFSETQRNKGNFPGRFSGRQFSNSRSEMNVSTLELGDSALYLCASSITGGSNQPQHFGDGTRLSIL.

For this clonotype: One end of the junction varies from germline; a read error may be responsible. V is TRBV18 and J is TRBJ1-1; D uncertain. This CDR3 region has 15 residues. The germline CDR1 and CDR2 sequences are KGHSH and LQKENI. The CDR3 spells CASSPSPEGVTGAFF. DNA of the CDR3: TGTGCCAGCTCACCCTCTCCCGAAGGAGTCACTGGAGCTTTCTTT.

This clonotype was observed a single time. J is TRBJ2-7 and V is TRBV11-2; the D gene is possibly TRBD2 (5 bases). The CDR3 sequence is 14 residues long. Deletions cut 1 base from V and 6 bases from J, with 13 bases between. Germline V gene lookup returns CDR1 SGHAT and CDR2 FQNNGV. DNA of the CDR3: TGTGCCAGCAGCTTAGTAGTTGCGGGTTCCGAGCAGTACTTC. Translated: CASSLVVAGSEQYF.